These 30 T cell receptor beta chains were sequenced from one sample in a study of blood T cell repertoires in COVID-19. Libraries were prepared by immunoSEQ multiplex PCR; TCRdb keeps only in-frame clonotypes and omits some of them. The table records approximately 200,000 clones, roughly three quarters of them present only once. Sequenced sample: peripheral blood. These receptors were collected from a man in his 60s with active or convalescent COVID-19.

This sequence joins TRBV11-2 and TRBJ2-1; perhaps TRBD2 as D (6 bases). Germline values: CDR1 SGHAT, CDR2 FQNNGV. The V and J ends lost 5 bases and 4 bases respectively, with 12 bases between them. There are 14 residues in the CDR3. The CDR3, as DNA: TGTGCCAGCAGCCTGGGGGGATTTTACAATGAGCAGTTCTTC. Its protein is CASSLGGFYNEQFF. Full variable domain (outside the CDR3, taken from reference TRBV11-2 and TRBJ2-1): EAGVAQSPRYKIIEKRQSVAFWCNPISGHATLYWYQQILGQGPKLLIQFQNNGVVDDSQLPKDRFSAERLKGVDSTLKIQPAKLEDSAVYLCASSLGGFYNEQFFGPGTRLTVL.

The chain joins TRBV7-6 to TRBJ2-5; 11 positions match TRBD2. This CDR3 is 15 amino acids long. The germline CDR1 and CDR2 sequences are SGHVS and FNYEAQ. Losses at the gene ends were 3 bases for V and 5 bases for J; bases not matched to a gene: 5. The CDR3 DNA reads TGTGCCAGCAGCTTTACTAGCGGGAGTGTGGAGACCCAGTACTTC. This gives the protein CASSFTSGSVETQYF. Based on the CDR3 plus reference TRBV7-6 and TRBJ2-5, the full variable domain is GAGVSQSPRYKVTKRGQDVALRCDPISGHVSLYWYRQALGQGPEFLTYFNYEAQQDKSGLPNDRFSAERPEGSISTLTIQRTEQRDSAMYRCASSFTSGSVETQYFGPGTRLLVL.

This clone was counted only a few times. The V and J genes are TRBV7-2 and TRBJ1-6; 9 nucleotides match TRBD1. Trimming cost V 6 bases and J 6 bases; bases outside gene matches: 6. This CDR3 is built from 15 residues. Germline CDR1 is SGHTA and CDR2 is FQGNSA. The chain's CDR3 is CASRRDRGGNSPLHF. The CDR3 DNA reads as TGTGCCAGCAGACGCGACAGGGGGGGTAATTCACCCCTCCACTTT. Using reference TRBV7-2 and TRBJ1-6 for the parts outside the CDR3, the full variable domain is GAGVSQSPSNKVTEKGKDVELRCDPISGHTALYWYRQSLGQGLEFLIYFQGNSAPDKSGLPSDRFSAERTGGSVSTLTIQRTQQEDSAVYLCASRRDRGGNSPLHFGNGTRLTVT.

V is TRBV30 and J is TRBJ1-3; unclear D gene. V dropped 5 bases and J dropped 1 base, with 6 bases sitting between them. CDR1 is GTSNPN and CDR2 is SVGIG in the germline V gene (reference sequence). The CDR3 has 12 amino acids. DNA of the CDR3: TGTGCCTGGGGACTTTCTGGAAACACCATATATTTT. It is translated as CAWGLSGNTIYF.

This chain links TRBV20-1 with TRBJ1-1, with a weak D call TRBD1 (5 bases). This CDR3 is built from 13 residues. V gave up 3 bases and J gave up 2 bases, with 10 bases separating them. Per the germline V gene, CDR1 is DFQATT and CDR2 is SNEGSKA (reference sequence). CDR3 sequence reads: CSASGGGNTEAFF. The CDR3 region has the DNA TGCAGTGCTAGTGGGGGGGGAAACACTGAAGCTTTCTTT.

The chain links TRBV5-6 to TRBJ1-1, with 7 nucleotides matching TRBD1. CDR1 and CDR2 from the germline V gene are SGHDT and YYEEEE. V gave up 4 bases and J gave up 3 bases; unmatched junction bases: 12. The CDR3 contains 16 residues. CDR3 amino acids: CASSADTGAIDTEAFF. The DNA of the CDR3 is TGTGCCAGCAGCGCTGATACAGGGGCAATAGACACTGAAGCTTTCTTT.

V is TRBV19 and J is TRBJ2-4; 9 positions match TRBD2. The CDR3 extends over 14 amino acids. Germline loops: CDR1 LNHDA, CDR2 SQIVND (reference sequence). The ends lost 10 bases at V and 6 bases at J; junction bases unmatched: 10. The CDR3 DNA reads as TGTGCCACTCAGGGTAGCGGGAGCGGAAACATTCAGTACTTC. Translation gives CATQGSGSGNIQYF.

This clone was picked up a small number of times. This chain links TRBV6-5 with TRBJ2-7; D is perhaps TRBD2 (6 bases). This CDR3 is 12 amino acids long. Looked up from germline, CDR1 is MNHEY and CDR2 is SVGAGI. V was shortened by 2 bases and J by 7 bases, with 9 bases between the two germline ends. For the CDR3, the DNA is TGTGCCAGCAGTTACCGGGAGAAGGAGCAGTACTTC. It specifies CASSYREKEQYF.

The V and J genes are TRBV19 and TRBJ1-1; D is undetermined. The CDR3 length is 17 residues. V was pared by 10 bases and J by 0 bases, with 24 bases between. The germline CDR1 and CDR2 sequences are LNHDA and SQIVND (reference sequence). CDR3 sequence reads: CAILSRSFPTLNTEAFF. CDR3 nucleotides: TGTGCCATCCTATCCCGGAGCTTCCCGACTTTGAACACTGAAGCTTTCTTT.

As to this clone: One end of the junction fails to match germline, which may point to a read error. The CDR3 nucleotides are TGTGCCAGCCGTTTGGGGAGTGAAGCTTTCTTT. It encodes CASRLGSEAFF. The rearrangement uses TRBV28 and TRBJ1-1; D gene ambiguous. The V gene's germline CDR1 is MDHEN and CDR2 SYDVKM. This CDR3 region has 11 residues.

This chain joins TRBV14 and TRBJ1-4; the D is unclear. CDR3 length: 12 residues. Trimming left V 2 bases short and J 4 bases short, with 2 bases between. Germline assignment: CDR1 SGHDN and CDR2 FVKESK. The CDR3 spells CASSQLNEKLFF. The CDR3 bases are TGTGCCAGCAGCCAACTTAATGAAAAACTGTTTTTT.

The J gene is TRBJ2-3, the V gene TRBV5-4; possible D gene TRBD2, 5 bases. Between the trimmed V and J ends, which lost 0 bases and 4 bases, there was a span of 15 bases. This CDR3 spans 16 amino acids. Germline CDR1 and CDR2: SGHNT and YYREEE (reference sequence). CDR3 coding DNA: TGTGCCAGCAGCTTGGCCGGCCGGGTCGGGGCAGATACGCAGTATTTT. Encoded protein: CASSLAGRVGADTQYF.

The chain recombines TRBV28 with TRBJ1-5, with D possibly being TRBD1 (5 bases). CDR1 is MDHEN, CDR2 SYDVKM, per germline. V was shortened by 3 bases and J by 0 bases, with 9 bases between the two germline ends. The CDR3 sequence is 15 residues long. CDR3 coding DNA: TGTGCCAGCAGTTTCAAGGGGTCTAGCAATCAGCCCCAGCATTTT. It encodes CASSFKGSSNQPQHF. The whole variable domain, remainder taken from reference TRBV28 and TRBJ1-5, is DVKVTQSSRYLVKRTGEKVFLECVQDMDHENMFWYRQDPGLGLRLIYFSYDVKMKEKGDIPEGYSVSREKKERFSLILESASTNQTSMYLCASSFKGSSNQPQHFGDGTRLSIL.

This chain uses TRBV28 with TRBJ2-5; the D gene is possibly TRBD2 (6 bases). The CDR3 covers 14 residues. CDR1 is MDHEN and CDR2 is SYDVKM in the germline V gene. Trimming took 2 bases from V and 3 from J, leaving 10 bases between them. CDR3 loop: CASSLISGEETQYF. In nucleotides, the CDR3 is TGTGCCAGCAGTTTAATTTCGGGAGAAGAGACCCAGTACTTC.

J is TRBJ1-2 and V is TRBV6-2 or TRBV6-3; TRBD1 might be the D (6 bases). Trimming shortened V by 5 bases and J by 4 bases, and 14 bases separated the two germline ends. CDR3 length: 14 amino acids. Germline assignment: CDR1 MNHEY and CDR2 SVGEGT. The CDR3 sequence: CASSTWTAPYGYTF. Here the CDR3 DNA reads TGTGCCAGCAGTACCTGGACAGCCCCCTATGGCTACACCTTC.

This clone was observed a single time. The chain carries TRBV6-5 and TRBJ2-7; 13 positions match TRBD2. The CDR3 covers 15 residues. V lost 2 bases and J lost 5; bases outside the gene matches: 3. The germline V gene encodes CDR1 MNHEY and CDR2 SVGAGI. The CDR3 nucleotides read TGTGCCAGCAGTTACCCCGGGACTAGCGGGAACGAGCAGTACTTC. Translated, it gives CASSYPGTSGNEQYF.

The chain uses TRBV3-1 (or the pseudogene TRBV3-2) and TRBJ1-2; 7 bases are a match to TRBD1. This CDR3 has 14 residues. With V trimmed by 4 bases and J by 1 base, 3 bases remained unmatched. Germline values: CDR1 LGHDT, CDR2 YNNKEL (reference sequence). The chain's CDR3 is CASSRTGVNYGYTF. CDR3 sequence (DNA): TGTGCCAGCAGCCGGACAGGTGTTAACTATGGCTACACCTTC.

This clone was counted many times. The chain carries TRBV9 and TRBJ2-7; maybe TRBD2 (5 bases). Trimming cost V 0 bases and J 5 bases, with 18 bases left between them. This CDR3 has 16 residues. Per the germline V gene, CDR1 is SGDLS and CDR2 is YYNGEE. CDR3 nucleotide sequence: TGTGCCAGCAGCGTAGCTTCTACTAGTACCCCCCACGAGCAGTACTTC. Translating it yields CASSVASTSTPHEQYF.

The CDR3 here is CASSTSGRSETQYF. In nucleotides, the CDR3 is TGTGCCAGCTCGACTAGCGGGAGGTCGGAGACCCAGTACTTC. The V gene is TRBV27, the J gene TRBJ2-5; 13 positions agree with TRBD2. This CDR3 comprises 14 residues. Germline V lookup: CDR1 MNHEY, CDR2 SMNVEV (reference sequence). V shed 8 bases and J 5 bases; nucleotides not matched to a gene: 5.

The gene calls are TRBV11-2 and TRBJ1-5, with D possibly matching TRBD1 (5 bases). The CDR3 spans 17 residues. V lost 1 base and J 5 bases, leaving 18 bases between the germline ends. Germline V gene lookup returns CDR1 SGHAT and CDR2 FQNNGV. CDR3 sequence (DNA): TGTGCCAGCAGCTTAGGAACGAGGGGAGGTGCCGATCAGCCCCAGCATTTT. This translates into CASSLGTRGGADQPQHF.

The rearrangement joins TRBV11-1 to TRBJ1-1; D ambiguous. The CDR3 has 15 residues. The germline CDR1 and CDR2 sequences are SGHAT and FQDESV (reference sequence). V was shortened by 2 bases and J by 0 bases, with 10 bases between the two germline ends. In DNA, the CDR3 is TGTGCCAGCAGCTTATCACTGGTTATGAACACTGAAGCTTTCTTT. It translates to CASSLSLVMNTEAFF.

The chain couples TRBV21-1 to TRBJ1-4. TRBV21-1 is tagged as a pseudogene. This CDR3 region has 16 residues. The chain's CDR3 is CANGRQGRKTNEKLFF. For the CDR3, the DNA is TGTGCCAACGGGAGGCAGGGAAGGAAAACTAATGAAAAACTGTTTTTT.

This chain's CDR3 is CASSQDYSSYEQYF. The DNA for the CDR3 is TGTGCCAGCAGCCAAGATTACTCCTCCTACGAGCAGTACTTC. V and J are TRBV4-2 and TRBJ2-7; D remains unclear. This CDR3 is 14 amino acids long. V lost 0 bases and J 0 bases, leaving 6 bases between the germline ends. The V gene's germline CDR1 is LGHNA and CDR2 YNFKEQ.

The V call is TRBV24-1, the J call TRBJ2-5, with 8 bases matching TRBD1. From germline, CDR1 is KGHDR and CDR2 SFDVKD. The CDR3 has 13 residues. With 7 bases clipped from V and 5 bases from J, the junction kept 5 bases outside the gene matches. The CDR3 spells CATRGTGRETQYF. DNA for the CDR3: TGTGCCACCAGAGGGACAGGCAGGGAGACCCAGTACTTC.

V is TRBV19 and J is TRBJ1-6; D is ambiguous. Germline CDR1 LNHDA, CDR2 SQIVND (reference sequence). The CDR3 has 13 amino acids. Trimming removed 6 bases from V and 10 bases from J, with 13 bases in between. CDR3 bases: TGTGCCAGTAGCCCGAGCGGGGAATCACCCCTCCACTTT. This gives the protein CASSPSGESPLHF.

V gene TRBV10-3 combines with J gene TRBJ1-1; TRBD1 matches 8 bases. This CDR3 has 14 residues. Trimming cost V 9 bases and J 4 bases; bases outside gene matches: 10. Per germline, CDR1 ENHRY and CDR2 SYGVKD. The CDR3 here is CAMAPTGGITEAFF. In DNA form, the CDR3 reads TGTGCCATGGCTCCTACAGGGGGTATCACTGAAGCTTTCTTT.

V gene TRBV6-5 combines with J gene TRBJ2-7, with D perhaps matching TRBD1 (5 bases). This CDR3 has 12 amino acids. The V gene's germline CDR1 is MNHEY and CDR2 SVGAGI. Trimming shortened V by 10 bases and J by 0 bases, and 10 bases separated the two germline ends. In nucleotides, the CDR3 is TGTGCCACTCAGGGTGGCTCCTACGAGCAGTACTTC. Amino acid sequence: CATQGGSYEQYF.

This chain links TRBV27 with TRBJ2-7; D possibly corresponds to TRBD2 (5 bases). Looked up from germline, CDR1 is MNHEY and CDR2 is SMNVEV (reference sequence). Trimming took off 0 bases at V and 8 bases at J, with 11 bases between the two ends. This CDR3 is built from 13 residues. The CDR3 here is CASSLSSSGKQYF. The CDR3 DNA sequence: TGTGCCAGCAGTTTATCTTCATCCGGGAAGCAGTACTTC.

This clone came up a few times. This chain's CDR3 is CASSLALGRQETQYF. Here the CDR3 DNA reads TGTGCCAGCAGCTTAGCGCTTGGCAGACAAGAGACCCAGTACTTC. The chain combines TRBV7-7 with TRBJ2-5; D is unclear. Germline V lookup: CDR1 SSHAT, CDR2 FNYEAQ (reference sequence). CDR3 length equals 15 residues. V shed 0 bases and J shed 2 bases, with 10 bases lying between them.

This clone is a singleton in its sample. The chain recombines TRBV7-2 with TRBJ1-3, with no clear D. V lost 5 bases and J 7 bases, leaving 12 bases between the germline ends. From germline, CDR1 is SGHTA and CDR2 FQGNSA. This CDR3 is 13 amino acids long. The CDR3 DNA follows: TGTGCCAGCAGCCCTAGCCCGGGCAACACCATATATTTT. This translates into CASSPSPGNTIYF.